This entry lists 18 T cell receptor beta chains sequenced from one sample in a study of blood T cell repertoires in COVID-19. The repertoire was sequenced with immunoSEQ multiplex PCR; TCRdb's copy has only in-frame clones and lacks some. The table shows 65,000 to 75,000 clones, with less than 90% occurring only once. The material sequenced was peripheral blood. The receptors were sampled from a man aged 50 to 60 with active COVID-19.

The J gene is TRBJ1-1, the V gene TRBV18, with no clear D. Germline CDR1 KGHSH, CDR2 LQKENI. The V gene lost 3 bases and the J gene lost 4 bases, with 12 bases spanning the gap. CDR3 length: 14 amino acids. CDR3 sequence: CASSPAGSGTEAFF. The CDR3 DNA reads TGTGCCAGCTCACCTGCAGGCTCCGGCACTGAAGCTTTCTTT.

This chain connects TRBV4-2 to TRBJ1-2, with TRBD1 as a possible D gene (6 bases). The CDR3 contains 15 residues. Trimming shortened V by 3 bases and J by 1 base, and 12 bases separated the two germline ends. Germline V gene data show CDR1 as LGHNA and CDR2 as YNFKEQ. The CDR3 nucleotides are TGTGCCAGCAGCCACGACAGGTTCATTAACTATGGCTACACCTTC. Translation gives CASSHDRFINYGYTF.

This rearrangement joins TRBV29-1 to TRBJ2-7; 10 bases are shared with TRBD1. This CDR3 is built from 11 residues. Germline lookup yields CDR1 SQVTM and CDR2 ANQGSEA. Germline trimming cut 7 bases from V and 9 bases from J; bases unmatched to any gene: 6. This chain's CDR3 is CSALDRGLQYF. CDR3 DNA sequence: TGCAGCGCCTTGGACAGGGGGTTGCAGTACTTC.

The chain employs TRBV5-1 and TRBJ2-1, with 10 nucleotides matching TRBD1. The CDR3 length is 13 residues. CDR1 and CDR2 (germline): SGHRS, YFSETQ. V dropped 0 bases and J dropped 15; count of bases not matched to a gene: 6. The CDR3 DNA sequence: TGCGCCAGCAGCTTGGAGACAGGGGGCTTAGGGTTCTTC. Translated: CASSLETGGLGFF. Based on the CDR3 plus reference TRBV5-1 and TRBJ2-1, the full variable domain is KAGVTQTPRYLIKTRGQQVTLSCSPISGHRSVSWYQQTPGQGLQFLFEYFSETQRNKGNFPGRFSGRQFSNSRSEMNVSTLELGDSALYLCASSLETGGLGFFGPGTRLTVL.

The chain employs TRBV2 and TRBJ1-2; D is undetermined. Trimming removed 4 bases from V and 0 bases from J, with 3 bases in between. Germline assignment: CDR1 SNHLY and CDR2 FYNNEI. This CDR3 is built from 12 residues. This CDR3 reads CASSATNYGYTF. The CDR3 bases are TGTGCCAGCAGTGCTACTAACTATGGCTACACCTTC.

The chain employs TRBV7-2 and TRBJ2-7; 8 bases fit TRBD2. In germline, CDR1 is SGHTA, CDR2 FQGNSA. V was pared by 3 bases and J by 2 bases, with 12 bases of the junction left unmatched. The CDR3 is 17 residues long. The CDR3 DNA reads as TGTGCCAGCAGCTTGTCCACCGGGACTAGTTTTACCTACGAGCAGTACTTC. This gives the protein CASSLSTGTSFTYEQYF.

The V call is TRBV5-1, the J call TRBJ2-7, with 10 bases lining up with TRBD1. After removal of 4 bases from V and 2 bases from J, the junction contained 9 bases not matched to a gene. The CDR3 has 16 amino acids. The germline V gene has CDR1 SGHRS and CDR2 YFSETQ. The CDR3 region has the DNA TGCGCCAGCAGCGTCACGTGGGGACAGGGGACCTACGAGCAGTACTTC. The encoded protein is CASSVTWGQGTYEQYF.

The rearrangement links TRBV9 to TRBJ2-2; perhaps TRBD2 as D (5 bases). CDR3 length equals 14 residues. With 4 bases removed from V and 4 bases from J, the gap between germline ends came to 11 bases. Per germline, CDR1 SGDLS and CDR2 YYNGEE. CDR3 coding DNA: TGTGCCAGCAGCCCGAGGGCCAGCACCGGGGAGCTGTTTTTT. This translates into CASSPRASTGELFF.

This clone was counted between two and nine times. The chain couples TRBV6-2 or TRBV6-3 to TRBJ2-3; 11 positions match TRBD2. CDR1 and CDR2 from the germline V gene are MNHEY and SVGEGT. The CDR3 runs 15 residues. V was pared by 6 bases and J by 3 bases, with 5 bases of the junction left unmatched. The CDR3 DNA follows: TGTGCCAGCAGCCCAACTAGCGGGGGAACAGATACGCAGTATTTT. This gives the protein CASSPTSGGTDTQYF.

The chain recombines TRBV25-1 with TRBJ1-2, with 9 positions matching TRBD1. Trimming took 7 bases from V and 4 from J; bases not matched to a gene: 7. The CDR3 extends over 14 amino acids. Germline V gene data show CDR1 as MGHDK and CDR2 as SYGVNS. The CDR3 is CASNAGTGLYGYTF. DNA for the CDR3: TGTGCCAGCAATGCCGGGACAGGGCTCTATGGCTACACCTTC.

This clone occurred once. V is TRBV9 and J is TRBJ2-1; D gene uncertain. Germline CDR1 and CDR2: SGDLS and YYNGEE. The V gene lost 4 bases and the J gene lost 4 bases, with 9 bases spanning the gap. There are 13 residues in the CDR3. CDR3 in DNA: TGTGCCAGCAGCCCGAGAGATTACAATGAGCAGTTCTTC. Protein sequence: CASSPRDYNEQFF.

The J gene is TRBJ2-2, the V gene TRBV30, with TRBD2 identical over 7 bases. This CDR3 has 18 residues. With 2 bases clipped from V and 1 base from J, the junction kept 13 bases outside the gene matches. Germline V gives CDR1 GTSNPN, CDR2 SVGIG (reference sequence). Here the CDR3 reads CAWSRWGGPRLNTGELFF. CDR3 bases: TGTGCCTGGAGTCGTTGGGGAGGGCCCCGTTTGAACACCGGGGAGCTGTTTTTT.

V usage is TRBV24-1 and J usage is TRBJ2-5, with D possibly being TRBD2 (5 bases). The CDR3 sequence is 13 residues long. V lost 5 bases, J lost 5 bases, and 11 bases lay in between. Germline CDR1 reads KGHDR; CDR2 reads SFDVKD. The CDR3 loop is CATSAGGRETQYF. The CDR3 bases are TGTGCCACCAGTGCCGGAGGTCGGGAGACCCAGTACTTC.

The chain links TRBV4-3 to TRBJ2-1; D is ambiguous. Germline values: CDR1 LGHNA, CDR2 YSLEER. CDR3 size: 14 residues. V lost 3 bases, J lost 7 bases, and 13 bases lay in between. The CDR3, as DNA: TGCGCCAGCAGCCACGCGCGGAGCTTAAATGAGCAGTTCTTC. Amino acids: CASSHARSLNEQFF.

The genes are TRBV5-1 and TRBJ2-5; 10 nucleotides agree with TRBD2. Germline assignment: CDR1 SGHRS and CDR2 YFSETQ. The length of the CDR3 is 18 residues. The trim removed 4 bases at V and 2 bases at J, leaving 14 bases unmatched. In DNA form, the CDR3 reads TGCGCCAGCAGCCGACGTTATGGCGCTAGCGGGGGACAAGAGACCCAGTACTTC. This encodes CASSRRYGASGGQETQYF.

This clone was found once. The chain combines TRBV5-1 with TRBJ2-3; no clear D. Trimming took off 3 bases at V and 4 bases at J, with 18 bases between the two ends. CDR3 size: 16 residues. Germline values: CDR1 SGHRS, CDR2 YFSETQ. CDR3 sequence (DNA): TGCGCCAGCAGCTCGTCGCTAGAAGTGCCCCCAGATACGCAGTATTTT. It encodes CASSSSLEVPPDTQYF.

This chain joins TRBV6-2 or TRBV6-3 and TRBJ2-2; 8 bases line up with TRBD1. CDR1 and CDR2 from the germline V gene are MNHEY and SVGEGT. The V segment lost 6 bases and the J segment 0 bases; nucleotides outside the gene matches: 3. This CDR3 comprises 15 residues. The CDR3 coding sequence is TGTGCCAGCAGCCTGGACAGGGCGAACACCGGGGAGCTGTTTTTT. Amino acids: CASSLDRANTGELFF.

The V call is TRBV24-1, the J call TRBJ2-1; no reliable D call. The ends were cut back, 3 bases at V and 6 bases at J, with 14 bases in the middle. This CDR3 contains 15 residues. Germline V CDR1 and CDR2: KGHDR, SFDVKD. CDR3 region: CATSDRHIRFNEQFF. DNA for the CDR3: TGTGCCACCAGTGATCGACATATCAGATTCAATGAGCAGTTCTTC.